These 20 T cell receptor beta chains came from one sample sequenced in a study of T-cell reconstitution after alpha-beta-depleted transplantation in children. Unique molecular identifiers tagged the TCRbeta library. TCRdb independently ran MiXCR on the PCR reads; one entry per CDR3 protein. Of some 600,000 distinct CDR3 sequences listed, approximately 12% are singletons. The sequences come from PBMCs, mostly from graft donor cells, collected 360 days after TCRalphabeta/CD19-depleted stem cell transplant. Receptor source: a male patient younger than 18 who had a stem cell transplant for acute myeloid leukemia, so the T cells may come from the graft donor.

This clonotype was detected a few times. The V call is TRBV7-9, the J call TRBJ1-1; 9 bases agree with TRBD1. Germline V gives CDR1 SEHNR, CDR2 FQNEAQ (reference sequence). The CDR3 spans 15 residues. Trimming cost V 4 bases and J 11 bases; bases outside gene matches: 14. The DNA of the CDR3 is TGTGCCAGCAGCTCCGTCGGGACAGGGACTTTATATGCTTTCTTT. The encoded protein is CASSSVGTGTLYAFF. Based on the CDR3 plus reference TRBV7-9 and TRBJ1-1, the full variable domain is DTGVSQNPRHKITKRGQNVTFRCDPISEHNRLYWYRQTLGQGPEFLTYFQNEAQLEKSRLLSDRFSAERPKGSFSTLEIQRTEQGDSAMYLCASSSVGTGTLYAFFGQGTRLTVV.

This clonotype was recorded a few times. The chain combines TRBV20-1 with TRBJ2-5, with 9 bases fitting TRBD1. This CDR3 comprises 16 residues. CDR1 DFQATT and CDR2 SNEGSKA come from the germline V gene (reference sequence). Germline trimming cut 1 base from V and 5 bases from J; bases unmatched to any gene: 11. The DNA of the CDR3 is TGCAGTGCTAGAGCGGGACAGGGACTCGCGAAGGAGACCCAGTACTTC. This gives the protein CSARAGQGLAKETQYF.

This rearrangement joins TRBV27 to TRBJ2-5, with D perhaps TRBD1 or TRBD2 (5 bases each). Trimming left V 3 bases short and J 5 bases short, with 16 bases between. Germline loops: CDR1 MNHEY, CDR2 SMNVEV (reference sequence). CDR3 size: 15 residues. The CDR3 nucleotides are TGTGCCAGCAGTTTCTTGGGACCCCCCCAGGAGACCCAGTACTTC. It yields the protein CASSFLGPPQETQYF.

This chain joins TRBV7-2 and TRBJ2-7, with 9 bases identical to TRBD1. The V segment lost 1 base and the J segment 7 bases; nucleotides outside the gene matches: 8. This CDR3 has 15 amino acids. Germline V gene lookup returns CDR1 SGHTA and CDR2 FQGNSA. The CDR3 reads CASSLDNRGLPEQYF. The CDR3 coding sequence is TGTGCCAGCAGCTTAGATAACAGGGGGCTACCTGAGCAGTACTTC.

This clonotype was recorded many times. This chain joins TRBV20-1 and TRBJ2-1; 12 positions agree with TRBD2. The length of the CDR3 is 16 residues. Germline loops: CDR1 DFQATT, CDR2 SNEGSKA (reference sequence). Unmatched junction bases numbered 15, after V lost 7 bases and J lost 8 bases. CDR3 amino acids: CSDLAGGLGFQYEQFF. As DNA, the CDR3 is TGCAGTGACCTAGCGGGAGGGCTTGGGTTTCAATATGAGCAGTTCTTC.

Ten or more counts support this clonotype. The genes are TRBV7-9 and TRBJ2-3; the D gene could be TRBD1 or TRBD2 (5 bases each). Per the germline V gene, CDR1 is SEHNR and CDR2 is FQNEAQ (reference sequence). Trimming stripped 1 base from V and 4 bases from J, with 12 bases between. This CDR3 region has 15 residues. CDR3 amino acids: CASSLGDGAPDTQYF. DNA for the CDR3: TGTGCCAGCAGCTTAGGGGACGGGGCGCCAGATACGCAGTATTTT.

This clonotype occurred a few times. The rearrangement uses TRBV20-1 and TRBJ2-7, with D tentatively TRBD1 (6 bases). V was cut by 1 base and J by 1 base, with 14 bases left in between. The CDR3 consists of 15 residues. Germline V gives CDR1 DFQATT, CDR2 SNEGSKA (reference sequence). The CDR3 is CSARASRGPSYEQYF. CDR3 coding DNA: TGCAGTGCTAGAGCTTCCAGGGGACCTTCCTACGAGCAGTACTTC.

The V gene is TRBV6-1, the J gene TRBJ2-3; D is uncertain. This CDR3 region has 16 residues. The ends were cut back, 7 bases at V and 3 bases at J, with 20 bases in the middle. Germline loops: CDR1 MNHNS, CDR2 SASEGT. The CDR3 here is CASTEVHLVWTDTQYF. In nucleotides, the CDR3 is TGTGCCAGCACCGAGGTACACCTCGTATGGACAGATACGCAGTATTTT.

V usage is TRBV5-1 and J usage is TRBJ2-3; 10 bases fit TRBD1. The V gene end was trimmed by 2 bases and the J gene end by 6 bases; junction bases not matched to a gene: 6. Per germline, CDR1 SGHRS and CDR2 YFSETQ. This CDR3 has 15 residues. The CDR3 DNA reads as TGCGCCAGCAGCTTCGGGACAGGGGTCCCGGATACGCAGTATTTT. It specifies CASSFGTGVPDTQYF.

This chain connects TRBV6-1 to TRBJ2-2, with 9 bases fitting TRBD1. Germline loops: CDR1 MNHNS, CDR2 SASEGT. Losses at the gene ends were 6 bases for V and 7 bases for J; bases not matched to a gene: 9. The CDR3 is 15 residues long. The DNA of the CDR3 is TGTGCCAGCAGCACTCCCGGGACAGGGTACGGGGAGCTGTTTTTT. The encoded protein is CASSTPGTGYGELFF.

This chain links TRBV7-8 with TRBJ2-7; no reliable D call. Per the germline V gene, CDR1 is SGHVS and CDR2 is FQNEAQ. V was trimmed by 5 bases and J by 3 bases, leaving 23 bases between them. The CDR3 contains 17 residues. As DNA, the CDR3 is TGTGCCAGCAGCAACCTTATCCCAAATGCCGTAATCTACGAGCAGTACTTC. Protein sequence: CASSNLIPNAVIYEQYF.

This clonotype turned up a few times. The chain uses TRBV7-8 and TRBJ2-4; D is ambiguous. This CDR3 has 16 amino acids. Germline lookup yields CDR1 SGHVS and CDR2 FQNEAQ. Trimming stripped 1 base from V and 1 base from J, with 11 bases between. The CDR3 here is CASSLDRLMAKNIQYF. As DNA, the CDR3 is TGTGCCAGCAGCTTAGATCGTCTAATGGCCAAAAACATTCAGTACTTC.

This clonotype was counted between two and nine times. This chain links TRBV20-1 with TRBJ2-7, with D perhaps matching TRBD2 (6 bases). CDR1 DFQATT and CDR2 SNEGSKA come from the germline V gene (reference sequence). V lost 5 bases to trimming and J lost 0 bases, with 11 bases between them. This CDR3 has 13 residues. CDR3 amino acids: CSALGGSSYEQYF. The CDR3 DNA reads as TGCAGTGCTTTGGGGGGAAGCTCCTACGAGCAGTACTTC.

In this sample, this clonotype turned up many times. This chain links TRBV7-6 with TRBJ2-7; D is undetermined. There are 12 residues in the CDR3. V lost 5 bases and J lost 5, with 10 bases in between. CDR1 and CDR2 (germline): SGHVS, FNYEAQ. CDR3 coding DNA: TGTGCCAGCAGCATCCTAGGAGACGAGCAGTACTTC. Its protein is CASSILGDEQYF.

The V and J genes are TRBV4-2 and TRBJ2-1, with D tentatively TRBD2 (10 bases). CDR1 is LGHNA and CDR2 is YNFKEQ in the germline V gene. With 5 bases removed from V and 3 bases from J, the gap between germline ends came to 32 bases. CDR3 length: 21 residues. In DNA, the CDR3 is TGTGCCAGCAGCAAACAGGGGGCCAGGACTAGCGGAAATTCTGGCTACAATGAGCAGTTCTTC. This codes for CASSKQGARTSGNSGYNEQFF.

The V call is TRBV4-2, the J call TRBJ2-5, with 7 bases that match TRBD2. J gave up 2 bases and V 1 base, and 13 bases lay outside the gene matches. The germline gives CDR1 LGHNA, CDR2 YNFKEQ. The CDR3 is made up of 18 amino acids. Here the CDR3 reads CASSQVIAAGANQETQYF. CDR3 DNA: TGTGCCAGCAGCCAAGTCATCGCTGCGGGAGCGAATCAAGAGACCCAGTACTTC.

In this sample, this clonotype turned up a few times. J is TRBJ2-3 and V is TRBV28, with TRBD1 as a possible D gene (6 bases). Looked up from germline, CDR1 is MDHEN and CDR2 is SYDVKM. The V end was cut by 2 bases, the J end by 5 bases, with 17 bases between. CDR3 size: 16 residues. CDR3 sequence reads: CASSLEGVEGGDTQYF. CDR3 nucleotides: TGTGCCAGCAGTTTAGAGGGGGTCGAGGGCGGAGATACGCAGTATTTT.

This clonotype was found many times. The V call is TRBV5-1, the J call TRBJ2-3; D may match TRBD1 or TRBD2 (6 bases each). This CDR3 contains 13 residues. The V gene's germline CDR1 is SGHRS and CDR2 YFSETQ. V lost 1 base and J lost 5, with 8 bases in between. The CDR3 sequence: CASSLRGEDTQYF. The CDR3, as DNA: TGCGCCAGCAGCTTGAGGGGGGAAGATACGCAGTATTTT. Complete variable domain (other parts from reference TRBV5-1 and TRBJ2-3): KAGVTQTPRYLIKTRGQQVTLSCSPISGHRSVSWYQQTPGQGLQFLFEYFSETQRNKGNFPGRFSGRQFSNSRSEMNVSTLELGDSALYLCASSLRGEDTQYFGPGTRLTVL.

The sample holds a few counts of this clonotype. V is TRBV20-1 and J is TRBJ1-4, with D possibly being TRBD1 (5 bases). The CDR3 runs to 14 residues. Trimming shortened V by 2 bases and J by 8 bases, and 15 bases separated the two germline ends. Germline V lookup: CDR1 DFQATT, CDR2 SNEGSKA (reference sequence). The CDR3 coding sequence is TGCAGTGCTAGACCTCCGACAGTCGGGGAAAAACTGTTTTTT. Protein: CSARPPTVGEKLFF.

This clonotype was observed many times. The CDR3 bases are TGTGCCACCAGCAAACTAGACAGCCTCCAAGAGACCCAGTACTTC. It encodes CATSKLDSLQETQYF. V is TRBV15 and J is TRBJ2-5; D tentatively reads TRBD1 or TRBD2 (5 bases each). V lost 4 bases, J lost 1 base, and 13 bases lay in between. CDR3 length: 15 amino acids. Germline V CDR1 and CDR2: LNHNV, YYDKDF (reference sequence). Full variable domain (remainder filled in from reference TRBV15 and TRBJ2-5): DAMVIQNPRYQVTQFGKPVTLSCSQTLNHNVMYWYQQKSSQAPKLLFHYYDKDFNNEADTPDNFQSRRPNTSFCFLDIRSPGLGDTAMYLCATSKLDSLQETQYFGPGTRLLVL.